The rows below give T cell receptor beta chains drawn from one sample of a study of T cells in Graves' hyperthyroidism and ophthalmopathy. TCRdb reanalysed the multiplex PCR reads using MiXCR and keeps one entry per CDR3 protein. Here the sample spans hundreds of thousands of distinct CDR3 sequences, 15% to 19% being singletons. The sequenced sample consisted of blood. These receptors were taken from a woman under 30 with Graves' hyperthyroidism that later progressed to Graves' ophthalmopathy. The CDR3 runs from the conserved cysteine through the conserved F or W. D genes are given only for firm matches. The size entry is marked missing in some rows and otherwise reads once, few, many or a size class.

.	TRBJ1-2	TRBV19	.	CASSNGRFGNYGYTF	TGTGCCAGTAGTAATGGCCGATTCGGCAACTATGGCTACACCTTC
many	TRBJ2-2	TRBV20-1	TRBD2	CSASPAGGVAGELFF	TGCAGTGCTAGTCCGGCGGGAGGGGTCGCCGGGGAGCTGTTTTTT
many	TRBJ1-5	TRBV28	TRBD1	CASSRGQGAVGNQPQHF	TGTGCCAGCAGCCGGGGACAGGGGGCGGTCGGCAATCAGCCCCAGCATTTT
few	TRBJ2-6	TRBV19	.	CASTGYMVSGANVLTF	TGTGCCAGTACCGGATATATGGTCTCTGGGGCCAACGTCCTGACTTTC
.	TRBJ1-6	TRBV19	.	CASSILAGEYSPLHF	TGTGCCAGTAGTATTCTGGCAGGGGAGTATTCACCCCTCCACTTT
many	TRBJ1-1	TRBV5-1	.	CASSPSGGPTEAFF	TGCGCCAGCAGCCCTAGCGGGGGGCCCACTGAAGCTTTCTTT
many	TRBJ1-6	TRBV2	TRBD1	CASSDKRTGGNSPLHF	TGTGCCAGCAGTGATAAGCGGACAGGGGGCAATTCACCCCTCCACTTT
.	TRBJ2-1	TRBV6-1	TRBD2	CASSPGLAEYNGQFF	TGTGCCAGCAGCCCGGGACTAGCCGAATACAATGGGCAGTTCTTC
many	TRBJ2-7	TRBV27	TRBD1	CASSSGTGMYEQYF	TGTGCCAGCAGTTCCGGGACAGGGATGTACGAGCAGTACTTC
.	TRBJ2-1	TRBV5-1	.	CASSSSGGNYNEQFF	TGCGCCAGCAGCAGTTCCGGGGGAAACTACAATGAGCAGTTCTTC
many	TRBJ2-1	TRBV30	.	CAWRTGLKQFF	TGTGCCTGGAGAACCGGCCTCAAGCAGTTCTTC
few	TRBJ1-1	TRBV7-9	.	CASSSRTGPPVTEAFF	TGTGCCAGCAGCTCCCGTACAGGGCCCCCGGTGACTGAAGCTTTCTTT
many	TRBJ2-4	TRBV7-9	.	CASSLTEGGIQYF	TGTGCCAGCAGCTTAACCGAGGGAGGCATTCAGTACTTC
many	TRBJ2-7	TRBV2	TRBD2	CASSGQAGDRLYEQYF	TGTGCCAGCAGTGGCCAAGCGGGAGACCGCCTCTACGAGCAGTACTTC
.	TRBJ1-5	TRBV20-1	TRBD1	CSAVNRGQEIQPQHF	TGCAGTGCAGTCAACAGGGGGCAGGAGATACAGCCCCAGCATTTT
few	TRBJ2-3	TRBV2	.	CASTLYRPRDGRDTQYF	TGTGCCAGCACCCTCTACCGACCCCGGGACGGGCGGGATACGCAGTATTTT
many	TRBJ1-3	TRBV12-3/TRBV12-4	TRBD1	CASSLLQGASGNTIYF	TGTGCCAGCAGTTTACTCCAGGGGGCCTCGGGAAACACCATATATTTT
many	TRBJ2-1	TRBV9	.	CASSEGHSGYNEQFF	TGTGCCAGCAGCGAGGGACACTCAGGATACAATGAGCAGTTCTTC
few	TRBJ2-5	TRBV19	.	CASSSQGTGTQYF	TGTGCCAGTAGTAGCCAGGGTACTGGGACCCAGTACTTC
many	TRBJ2-7	TRBV6-2/TRBV6-3	.	CASSFGDVVGSPYEQYF	TGTGCCAGCAGTTTTGGGGATGTGGTAGGGAGCCCCTACGAGCAGTACTTC
.	TRBJ2-5	TRBV9	TRBD1	CASSVGGQGQETQYF	TGTGCCAGCAGCGTAGGGGGACAGGGACAAGAGACCCAGTACTTC
many	TRBJ2-1	TRBV7-2	.	CASSQNYEQFF	TGTGCCAGCAGCCAAAATTATGAGCAGTTCTTC